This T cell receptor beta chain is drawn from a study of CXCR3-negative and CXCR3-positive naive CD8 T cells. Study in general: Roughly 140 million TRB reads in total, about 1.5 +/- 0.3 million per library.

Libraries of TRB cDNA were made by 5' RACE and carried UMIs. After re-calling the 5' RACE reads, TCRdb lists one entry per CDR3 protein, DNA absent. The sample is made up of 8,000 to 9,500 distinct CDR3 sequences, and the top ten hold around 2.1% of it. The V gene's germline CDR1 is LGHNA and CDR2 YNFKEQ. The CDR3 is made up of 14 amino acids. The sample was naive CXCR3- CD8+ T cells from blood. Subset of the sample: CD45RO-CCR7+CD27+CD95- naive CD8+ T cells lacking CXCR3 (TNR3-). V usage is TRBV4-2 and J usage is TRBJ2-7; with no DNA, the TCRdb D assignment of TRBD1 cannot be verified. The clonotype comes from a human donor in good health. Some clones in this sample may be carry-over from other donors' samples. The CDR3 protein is CASSPGEGIYEQYF.